One and the same sample provided the 4 T cell receptor beta chains below, sequenced in a study of OX40 agonist ivuxolimab in advanced cancers. The protocol was immunoSEQ multiplex PCR, while the TCRdb copy is restricted to in-frame clones and leaves out a portion. Altogether 60,000 to 75,000 clones are present, over 70% being singletons, with the ten largest covering 1% to 1.5%. The specimen was CD4+ or CD8+ T cells sorted from blood, collected in a trial of the OX40 agonist ivuxolimab. The receptors come from an adult with an advanced solid tumor such as melanoma, head and neck, liver or kidney cancer.

In this sample, this clone turned up once. This chain uses TRBV15 with TRBJ2-5, with D hard to call. Per the germline V gene, CDR1 is LNHNV and CDR2 is YYDKDF (reference sequence). Trimming took off 0 bases at V and 2 bases at J, with 10 bases between the two ends. CDR3 length: 15 residues. The CDR3 bases are TGTGCCACCAGCAGAGATCCGCCAGCTCAAGAGACCCAGTACTTC. Translated: CATSRDPPAQETQYF.

The chain is built from TRBV9 and TRBJ2-5; no firm D call. Deletions cut 0 bases from V and 5 bases from J, with 8 bases between. This CDR3 has 13 amino acids. Germline CDR1 and CDR2: SGDLS and YYNGEE. The CDR3 spells CASSVGLAETQYF. CDR3 nucleotide sequence: TGTGCCAGCAGCGTAGGGTTAGCCGAGACCCAGTACTTC. The full variable domain, completed using reference TRBV9 and TRBJ2-5, is DSGVTQTPKHLITATGQRVTLRCSPRSGDLSVYWYQQSLDQGLQFLIQYYNGEERAKGNILERFSAQQFPDLHSELNLSSLELGDSALYFCASSVGLAETQYFGPGTRLLVL.

This clone was seen only a few times. V and J are TRBV2 and TRBJ1-3; D unresolved. In germline, CDR1 is SNHLY, CDR2 FYNNEI. The CDR3 extends over 12 amino acids. With 9 bases removed from V and 1 base from J, the gap between germline ends came to 7 bases. CDR3 protein: CARKESGNTIYF. CDR3 sequence (DNA): TGTGCCAGAAAAGAGTCTGGAAACACCATATATTTT.

Only one count was recorded for this clone. This chain joins TRBV7-3 and TRBJ1-1; D call uncertain. V lost 5 bases and J lost 0, with 7 bases in between. This CDR3 is built from 13 residues. Germline lookup yields CDR1 SGHTA and CDR2 FQGTGA. CDR3: CASSQGVNTEAFF. CDR3 nucleotides: TGTGCCAGCAGCCAAGGAGTGAACACTGAAGCTTTCTTT.